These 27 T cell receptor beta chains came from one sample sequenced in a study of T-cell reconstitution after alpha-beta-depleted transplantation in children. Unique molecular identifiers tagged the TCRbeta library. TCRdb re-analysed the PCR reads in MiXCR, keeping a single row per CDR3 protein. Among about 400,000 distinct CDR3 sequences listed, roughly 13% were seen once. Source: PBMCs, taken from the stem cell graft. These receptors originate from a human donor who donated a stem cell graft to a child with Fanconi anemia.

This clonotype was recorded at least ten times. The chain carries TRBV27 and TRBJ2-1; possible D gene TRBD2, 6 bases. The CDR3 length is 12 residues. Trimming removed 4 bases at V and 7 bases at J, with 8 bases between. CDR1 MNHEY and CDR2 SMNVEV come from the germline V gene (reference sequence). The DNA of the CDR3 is TGTGCCAGCAGTTCCGGAGGGAATGAGCAGTTCTTC. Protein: CASSSGGNEQFF.

DNA of the CDR3: TGTGCCAGCAGTGAACAGGACCAAATTGCCACCTTC. Translation gives CASSEQDQIATF. The J gene is TRBJ1-2, the V gene TRBV2, with D uncertain. The CDR3 sequence is 12 residues long. The V and J ends lost 2 bases and 13 bases respectively, with 14 bases between them. Germline loops: CDR1 SNHLY, CDR2 FYNNEI.

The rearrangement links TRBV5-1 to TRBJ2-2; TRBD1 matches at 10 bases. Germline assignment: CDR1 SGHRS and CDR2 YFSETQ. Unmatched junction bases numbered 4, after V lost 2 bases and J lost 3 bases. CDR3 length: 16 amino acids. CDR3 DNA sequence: TGCGCCAGCAGCTTTCCCGGGACAGGGGACACCGGGGAGCTGTTTTTT. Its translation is CASSFPGTGDTGELFF.

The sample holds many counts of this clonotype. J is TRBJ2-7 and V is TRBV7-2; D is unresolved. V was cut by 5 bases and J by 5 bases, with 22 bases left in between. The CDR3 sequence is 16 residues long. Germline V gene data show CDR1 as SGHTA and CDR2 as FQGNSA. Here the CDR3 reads CASSDPRLPRPHEQYF. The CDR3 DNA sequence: TGTGCCAGCAGCGACCCACGGCTACCTAGGCCCCACGAGCAGTACTTC.

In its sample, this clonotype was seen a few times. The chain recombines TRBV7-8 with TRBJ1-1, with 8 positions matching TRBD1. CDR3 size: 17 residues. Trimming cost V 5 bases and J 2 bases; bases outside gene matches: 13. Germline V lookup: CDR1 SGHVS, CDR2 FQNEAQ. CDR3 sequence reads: CASSLDRDGRFNTEAFF. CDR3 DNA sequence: TGTGCCAGCAGCCTGGACAGGGACGGACGGTTCAACACTGAAGCTTTCTTT.

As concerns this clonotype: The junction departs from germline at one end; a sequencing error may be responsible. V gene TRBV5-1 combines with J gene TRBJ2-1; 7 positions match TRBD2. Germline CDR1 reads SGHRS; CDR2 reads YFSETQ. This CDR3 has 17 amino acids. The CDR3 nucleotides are TGCGCCAGCACCTTGGGGAAGATCGGGACTATCTACAATGAGCAGTTCTTC. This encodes CASTLGKIGTIYNEQFF.

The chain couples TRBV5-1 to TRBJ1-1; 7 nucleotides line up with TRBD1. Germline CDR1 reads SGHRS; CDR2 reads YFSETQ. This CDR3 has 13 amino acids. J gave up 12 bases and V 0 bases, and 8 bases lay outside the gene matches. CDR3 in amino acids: CASSLAADRRTFF. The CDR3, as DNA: TGCGCCAGCAGCTTGGCCGCGGACAGGCGAACTTTCTTT.

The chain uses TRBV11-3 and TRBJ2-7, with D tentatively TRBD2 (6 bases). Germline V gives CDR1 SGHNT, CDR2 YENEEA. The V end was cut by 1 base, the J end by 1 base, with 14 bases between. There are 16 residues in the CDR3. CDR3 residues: CASSLVAGTESYEQYV. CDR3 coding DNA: TGTGCCAGCAGCTTAGTAGCCGGGACTGAGTCCTACGAGCAGTACGTC.

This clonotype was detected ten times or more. The CDR3 region has the DNA TGTGCCAGCAGCCTTCGAGGCAATCAGCCCCAGCATTTT. Translating gives CASSLRGNQPQHF. V usage is TRBV7-2 and J usage is TRBJ1-5; D not resolved. The CDR3 is 13 residues long. The germline gives CDR1 SGHTA, CDR2 FQGNSA. With 5 bases removed from V and 2 bases from J, the gap between germline ends came to 7 bases.

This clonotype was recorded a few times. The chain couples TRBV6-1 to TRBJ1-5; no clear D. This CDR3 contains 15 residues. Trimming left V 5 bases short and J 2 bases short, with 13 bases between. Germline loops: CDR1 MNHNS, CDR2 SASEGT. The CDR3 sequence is CASSRQGIGNQPQHF. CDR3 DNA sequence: TGTGCCAGCAGTAGACAAGGGATAGGCAATCAGCCCCAGCATTTT.

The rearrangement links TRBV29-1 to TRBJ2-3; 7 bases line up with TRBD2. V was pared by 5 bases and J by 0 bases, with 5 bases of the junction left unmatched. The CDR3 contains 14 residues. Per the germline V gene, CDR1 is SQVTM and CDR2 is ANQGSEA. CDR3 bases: TGCAGCGTTCTGGCGGGGGTTAGCACAGATACGCAGTATTTT. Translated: CSVLAGVSTDTQYF.

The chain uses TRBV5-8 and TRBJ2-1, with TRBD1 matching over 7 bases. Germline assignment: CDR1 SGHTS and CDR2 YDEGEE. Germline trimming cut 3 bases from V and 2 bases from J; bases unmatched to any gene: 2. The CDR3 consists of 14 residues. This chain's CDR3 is CASSWGQPYNEQFF. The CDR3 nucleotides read TGTGCCAGCAGCTGGGGACAGCCCTACAATGAGCAGTTCTTC.

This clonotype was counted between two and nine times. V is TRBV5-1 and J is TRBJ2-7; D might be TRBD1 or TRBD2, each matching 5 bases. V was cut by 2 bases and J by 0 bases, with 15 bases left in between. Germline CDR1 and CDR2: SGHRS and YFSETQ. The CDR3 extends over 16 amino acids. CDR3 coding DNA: TGCGCCAGCAGCTTCCCGGGAACAGGTATCTCCTACGAGCAGTACTTC. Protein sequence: CASSFPGTGISYEQYF.

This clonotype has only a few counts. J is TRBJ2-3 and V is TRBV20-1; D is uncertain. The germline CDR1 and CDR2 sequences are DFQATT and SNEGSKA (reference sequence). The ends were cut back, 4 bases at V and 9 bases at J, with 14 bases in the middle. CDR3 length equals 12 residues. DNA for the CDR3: TGCAGTGCTACCCGGACCCTGACGACGCAGTATTTT. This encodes CSATRTLTTQYF.

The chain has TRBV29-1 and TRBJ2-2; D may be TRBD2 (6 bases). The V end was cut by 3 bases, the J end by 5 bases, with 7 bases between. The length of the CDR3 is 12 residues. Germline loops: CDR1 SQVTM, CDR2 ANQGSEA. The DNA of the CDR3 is TGCAGCGTTGAGGAGGGTACCGGGGAGCTGTTTTTT. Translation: CSVEEGTGELFF.

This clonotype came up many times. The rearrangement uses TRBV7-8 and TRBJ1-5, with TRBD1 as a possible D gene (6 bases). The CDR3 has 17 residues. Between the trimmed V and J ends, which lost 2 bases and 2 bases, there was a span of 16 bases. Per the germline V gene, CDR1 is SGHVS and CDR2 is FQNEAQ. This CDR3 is CASSLRLGAKGNQPQHF. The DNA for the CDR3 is TGTGCCAGCAGCTTACGGTTGGGGGCTAAGGGCAATCAGCCCCAGCATTTT.

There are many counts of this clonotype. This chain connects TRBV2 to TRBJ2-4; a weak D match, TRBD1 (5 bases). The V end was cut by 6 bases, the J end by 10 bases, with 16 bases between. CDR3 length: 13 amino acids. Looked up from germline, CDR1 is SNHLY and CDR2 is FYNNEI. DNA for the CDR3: TGTGCCAGCAGGATTATGACAGTTGGAATTCAGTACTTC. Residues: CASRIMTVGIQYF.

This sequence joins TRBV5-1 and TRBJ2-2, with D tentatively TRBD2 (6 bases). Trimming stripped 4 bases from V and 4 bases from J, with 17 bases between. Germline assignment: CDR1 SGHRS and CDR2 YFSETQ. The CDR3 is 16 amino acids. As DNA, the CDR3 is TGCGCCAGCAGCCTGGGACTGCTGGGGGGCACCGGGGAGCTGTTTTTT. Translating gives CASSLGLLGGTGELFF.

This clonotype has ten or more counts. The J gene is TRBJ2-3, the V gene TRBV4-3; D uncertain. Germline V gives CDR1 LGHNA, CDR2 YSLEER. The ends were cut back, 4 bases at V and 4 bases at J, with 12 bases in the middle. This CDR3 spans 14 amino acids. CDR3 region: CASSPGETADTQYF. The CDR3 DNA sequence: TGCGCCAGCAGCCCAGGCGAAACGGCAGATACGCAGTATTTT.

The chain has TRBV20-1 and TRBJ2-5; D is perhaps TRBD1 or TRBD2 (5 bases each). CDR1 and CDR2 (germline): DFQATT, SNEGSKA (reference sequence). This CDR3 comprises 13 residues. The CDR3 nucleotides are TGCGGCACGACCGGGACGGACCGAGAGACCCAGTACTTC. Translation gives CGTTGTDRETQYF.

CDR3 loop: CASSGPVNTEAFF. The CDR3 nucleotides are TGTGCCAGCAGTGGCCCAGTGAACACTGAAGCTTTCTTT. This chain joins TRBV6-6 and TRBJ1-1, with D unclear. The CDR3 has 13 residues. Trimming cost V 5 bases and J 0 bases, with 7 bases left between them. CDR1 is MNHNY, CDR2 SVGAGI, per germline (reference sequence).

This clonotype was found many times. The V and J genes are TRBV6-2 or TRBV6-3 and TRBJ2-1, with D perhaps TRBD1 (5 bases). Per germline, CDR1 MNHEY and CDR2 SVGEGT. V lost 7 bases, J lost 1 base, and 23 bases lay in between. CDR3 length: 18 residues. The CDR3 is CASISKGKGKGSYNEQFF. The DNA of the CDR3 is TGTGCCAGCATCTCGAAAGGAAAGGGAAAGGGGTCCTACAATGAGCAGTTCTTC.

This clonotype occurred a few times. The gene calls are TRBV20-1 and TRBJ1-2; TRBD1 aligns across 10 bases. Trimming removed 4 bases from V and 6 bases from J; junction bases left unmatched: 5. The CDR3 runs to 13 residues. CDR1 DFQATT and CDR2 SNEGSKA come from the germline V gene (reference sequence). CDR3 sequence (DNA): TGCAGTGCTAAGTCCGGGACAGGGGATGGCTACACCTTC. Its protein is CSAKSGTGDGYTF.

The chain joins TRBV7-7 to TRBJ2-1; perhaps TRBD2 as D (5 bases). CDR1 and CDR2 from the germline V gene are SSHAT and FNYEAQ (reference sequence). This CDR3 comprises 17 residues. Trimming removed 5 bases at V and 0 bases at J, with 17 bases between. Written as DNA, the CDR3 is TGTGCCAGCAGCCCACGCGTCGGGCTAGCCTCCTACAATGAGCAGTTCTTC. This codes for CASSPRVGLASYNEQFF. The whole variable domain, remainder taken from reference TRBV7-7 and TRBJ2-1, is GAGVSQSPRYKVTKRGQDVTLRCDPISSHATLYWYQQALGQGPEFLTYFNYEAQPDKSGLPSDRFSAERPEGSISTLTIQRTEQRDSAMYRCASSPRVGLASYNEQFFGPGTRLTVL.

The CDR3 sequence is CASSIETAGHQHF. The CDR3 DNA sequence: TGTGCCAGTAGTATAGAGACAGCCGGTCACCAGCATTTT. This chain joins TRBV19 and TRBJ1-5, with D perhaps TRBD1 (5 bases). There are 13 residues in the CDR3. V shed 0 bases and J shed 12 bases, with 12 bases lying between them. From germline, CDR1 is LNHDA and CDR2 SQIVND (reference sequence).

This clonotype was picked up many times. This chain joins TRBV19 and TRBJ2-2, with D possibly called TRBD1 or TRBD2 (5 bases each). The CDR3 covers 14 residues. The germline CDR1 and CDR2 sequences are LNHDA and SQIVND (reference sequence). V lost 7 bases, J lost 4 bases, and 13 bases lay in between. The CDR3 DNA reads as TGTGCCAGTATTGGGGGTTTTGGCACCGGGGAGCTGTTTTTT. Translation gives CASIGGFGTGELFF.

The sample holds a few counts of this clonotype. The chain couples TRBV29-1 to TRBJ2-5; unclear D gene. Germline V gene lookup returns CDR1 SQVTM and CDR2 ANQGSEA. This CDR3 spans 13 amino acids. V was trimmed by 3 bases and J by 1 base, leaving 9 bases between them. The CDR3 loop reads CSVDGPFQETQYF. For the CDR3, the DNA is TGCAGCGTTGACGGCCCTTTCCAAGAGACCCAGTACTTC.